This section outlines one TCR beta chain sequence together with its context. This specimen comes from a study of blood T cell repertoires in COVID-19. Study context: Some COVID-19 samples were acute and others convalescent; all came from the United States, Italy and Spain. The analysed material was cDNA or gDNA that came from T cells, B-cell-depleted T cells, or PBMCs.

In the authors' methods: Amplification with reference gene primers provided the estimates of nucleated cell counts. TCRdb keeps only in-frame clones here, not all; method: immunoSEQ multiplex PCR. The V and J calls and clone size come from that table; D and trimming were worked out from the DNA. The sample holds approximately 200,000 clones, about 82% seen once. V shed 4 bases, J shed 5 bases, and the junction held 9 bases outside the gene matches. This CDR3 has 16 residues. Germline CDR1 MNHEY, CDR2 SVGEGT. The chain is built from TRBV6-2 or TRBV6-3 and TRBJ2-2; 8 bases agree with TRBD2. Sequencing used peripheral blood. The origin of this receptor is a woman of 80 years or more with acute or convalescent COVID-19. CDR3 in amino acids: CASSSPGGARTGELFF. CDR3 nucleotide sequence: TGTGCCAGCAGTTCGCCGGGGGGGGCCCGGACCGGGGAGCTGTTTTTT.